The 18 T cell receptor beta chains presented below share a single source sample, sequenced in a study of T cells in Graves' hyperthyroidism and ophthalmopathy. Amplification of TCR beta CDR3 regions was performed using RNA transcripts as template. During a first-round RT-PCR of the TCR CDR3, the HTBI primer set was used. TCRdb itself ran the multiplex PCR reads through MiXCR, one entry per CDR3 protein. The data contain fewer than 700,000 distinct CDR3 sequences, about a sixth of them singletons. The sample comprised blood. The source of these receptors is a woman aged 25 to 39 with Graves' hyperthyroidism.

This clonotype has more than one count but fewer than ten. Given a much more abundant clone one base away, this may be a read error. V gene TRBV2 combines with J gene TRBJ2-1, with 7 nucleotides matching TRBD2. This CDR3 comprises 14 residues. The germline V gene has CDR1 SNHLY and CDR2 FYNNEI. For the CDR3, the DNA is TGTGTCAGCAGTGACCCACTAGCGCCAGCTGAGCAGTTCTTC. Protein product: CVSSDPLAPAEQFF.

This chain connects TRBV7-2 to TRBJ2-7, with 7 bases that match TRBD2. The CDR3 is 15 amino acids. The V and J ends lost 2 bases and 0 bases, in that order; junction bases with no gene match: 4. CDR1 SGHTA and CDR2 FQGNSA come from the germline V gene. For the CDR3, the DNA is TGTGCCAGCAGCTTAAGGAGCGGGATCTCCTACGAGCAGTACTTC. It is translated as CASSLRSGISYEQYF.

This clonotype was detected only once. A much larger clone is a single base away; this may be a read error. It is likely a read error, because the conserved phenylalanine at the end of the CDR3 is missing. This chain links TRBV28 with TRBJ2-3, with D possibly TRBD2 on 5 matching bases. The CDR3 loop spans 13 amino acids. CDR1 and CDR2 (germline): MDHEN, SYDVKM. V lost 5 bases to trimming and J lost 3 bases, with 9 bases between them. The CDR3 coding sequence is TGTGCCAGCAGTCTGAGACTAACAGATACGCAGTATCTT. This sequence encodes CASSLRLTDTQYL.

This clonotype has a count of ten or more. This rearrangement joins TRBV7-2 to TRBJ1-5; the match to TRBD1 covers 9 bases. CDR3 length: 16 residues. Trimming took 5 bases from V and 5 from J; bases not matched to a gene: 10. Germline-derived CDR1 and CDR2 are SGHTA and FQGNSA. The CDR3 loop reads CASSLGTGRTDQPQHF. The CDR3 DNA reads as TGTGCCAGCAGCCTTGGGACAGGGAGGACTGATCAGCCCCAGCATTTT.

This clonotype was seen repeatedly, ten times or more. The chain carries TRBV11-2 and TRBJ1-2; D unresolved. CDR1 is SGHAT and CDR2 is FQNNGV in the germline V gene. The germline V and J ends were trimmed by 2 bases and 8 bases, with 12 bases remaining between them. The CDR3 runs 13 residues. For the CDR3, the DNA is TGTGCCAGCAGCTTATCGAGGAACTTAGGCTACACCTTC. It is translated as CASSLSRNLGYTF.

The sample holds a few counts of this clonotype. The chain has TRBV4-2 and TRBJ2-2; D unresolved. Per germline, CDR1 LGHNA and CDR2 YNFKEQ. This CDR3 has 16 amino acids. With 1 base removed from V and 0 bases from J, the gap between germline ends came to 9 bases. CDR3 bases: TGTGCCAGCAGCCAAGTACCAGGAACGAACACCGGGGAGCTGTTTTTT. It codes for CASSQVPGTNTGELFF.

This clonotype was counted ten times or more. The rearrangement joins TRBV20-1 to TRBJ2-7; a possible D gene is TRBD1 (6 bases). The CDR3 extends over 12 amino acids. Germline CDR1 DFQATT, CDR2 SNEGSKA (reference sequence). The V gene lost 4 bases and the J gene lost 6 bases, with 13 bases spanning the gap. The CDR3 protein is CSAIWTETEQYF. Written as DNA, the CDR3 is TGCAGTGCTATATGGACAGAAACCGAGCAGTACTTC.

The genes are TRBV7-2 and TRBJ2-5, with 8 bases identical to TRBD1. There are 14 residues in the CDR3. The germline gives CDR1 SGHTA, CDR2 FQGNSA. With V trimmed by 4 bases and J by 2 bases, 3 bases remained unmatched. The CDR3 reads CASSSWTGQETQYF. The CDR3 DNA reads TGTGCCAGCAGCTCTTGGACAGGGCAAGAGACCCAGTACTTC.

This clonotype was recorded a few times. This sequence joins TRBV19 and TRBJ1-2, with a weak D call TRBD1 (5 bases). Trimming took off 5 bases at V and 2 bases at J, with 15 bases between the two ends. Germline CDR1 LNHDA, CDR2 SQIVND (reference sequence). This CDR3 has 15 residues. CDR3 region: CASSPSGTGNYGYTF. In DNA form, the CDR3 reads TGTGCCAGTAGTCCATCCGGGACGGGGAACTATGGCTACACCTTC.

This clonotype has a handful of counts. The rearrangement joins TRBV19 to TRBJ2-1; 9 nucleotides agree with TRBD2. There are 15 residues in the CDR3. Germline CDR1 LNHDA, CDR2 SQIVND (reference sequence). Trimming removed 5 bases from V and 2 bases from J; junction bases left unmatched: 4. The CDR3 region is CASSWGGRAYNEQFF. The CDR3, as DNA: TGTGCCAGTAGTTGGGGCGGGAGGGCCTACAATGAGCAGTTCTTC.

The sample holds many counts of this clonotype. The chain carries TRBV28 and TRBJ2-7, with D perhaps matching TRBD1 or TRBD2 (5 bases each). V was pared by 3 bases and J by 0 bases, with 15 bases between. The CDR3 spans 16 residues. Germline values: CDR1 MDHEN, CDR2 SYDVKM. CDR3 bases: TGTGCCAGCAGTTTGGGGGTGCCTGGATTCTCCTACGAGCAGTACTTC. Translating gives CASSLGVPGFSYEQYF.

This clonotype was recorded at least ten times. The chain carries TRBV28 and TRBJ1-4, with D possibly TRBD1 on 6 matching bases. The CDR3 contains 13 residues. Germline V gene sequence: CDR1 MDHEN, CDR2 SYDVKM. Trimming removed 4 bases from V and 7 bases from J, with 10 bases in between. The CDR3 nucleotides are TGTGCCAGCAGTTACAGGGCTGGTGAAAAACTGTTTTTT. It translates to CASSYRAGEKLFF.

There are many counts of this clonotype. This chain uses TRBV6-1 with TRBJ2-7; 8 bases are a match to TRBD1. There are 15 residues in the CDR3. Germline values: CDR1 MNHNS, CDR2 SASEGT. V trimming: 5 bases; J trimming: 3 bases; junction bases outside the gene matches: 9. The CDR3 region is CASSPGDRRYYEQYF. For the CDR3, the DNA is TGTGCCAGCAGTCCCGGGGACAGGAGATACTACGAGCAGTACTTC.

There are a few counts of this clonotype. The V gene is TRBV20-1, the J gene TRBJ1-2; a possible D gene is TRBD1 (5 bases). The CDR3 consists of 15 residues. The V gene lost 1 base and the J gene lost 5 bases, with 17 bases spanning the gap. Germline V CDR1 and CDR2: DFQATT, SNEGSKA (reference sequence). The CDR3 loop reads CSARVSQGEGYGYTF. The CDR3, as DNA: TGCAGTGCTAGAGTGTCCCAGGGAGAGGGGTATGGCTACACCTTC.

This clonotype showed up many times. The chain has TRBV28 and TRBJ1-2, with 9 bases that match TRBD1. Germline lookup yields CDR1 MDHEN and CDR2 SYDVKM. V shed 3 bases and J 0 bases; nucleotides not matched to a gene: 8. The CDR3 extends over 17 amino acids. The CDR3 reads CASSFLGQGFSNYGYTF. In nucleotides, the CDR3 is TGTGCCAGCAGTTTTTTGGGACAGGGTTTCTCTAACTATGGCTACACCTTC.

This clonotype came up many times. The rearrangement joins TRBV28 to TRBJ2-1; D is undetermined. CDR1 and CDR2 from the germline V gene are MDHEN and SYDVKM. This CDR3 is 12 amino acids long. The V end lost 6 bases, the J end lost 7 bases, and 10 bases lay between the germline ends. The CDR3 protein is CASRRAVNEQFF. The DNA of the CDR3 is TGTGCCAGCAGACGGGCAGTAAATGAGCAGTTCTTC.

This clonotype was recorded a few times. The chain joins TRBV6-1 to TRBJ2-1; D is undetermined. The germline V gene has CDR1 MNHNS and CDR2 SASEGT. The CDR3 is 13 residues long. V was cut by 9 bases and J by 4 bases, with 13 bases left in between. CDR3 nucleotide sequence: TGTGCCAGTTCACAAGAGAGGTACAATGAGCAGTTCTTC. Protein product: CASSQERYNEQFF.

This chain joins TRBV9 and TRBJ2-6; D uncertain. Germline CDR1 is SGDLS and CDR2 is YYNGEE. The CDR3 sequence is 16 residues long. The ends were cut back, 3 bases at V and 0 bases at J, with 10 bases in the middle. The chain's CDR3 is CASSATSGSGANVLTF. CDR3 coding DNA: TGTGCCAGCAGCGCCACCTCGGGCTCTGGGGCCAACGTCCTGACTTTC.